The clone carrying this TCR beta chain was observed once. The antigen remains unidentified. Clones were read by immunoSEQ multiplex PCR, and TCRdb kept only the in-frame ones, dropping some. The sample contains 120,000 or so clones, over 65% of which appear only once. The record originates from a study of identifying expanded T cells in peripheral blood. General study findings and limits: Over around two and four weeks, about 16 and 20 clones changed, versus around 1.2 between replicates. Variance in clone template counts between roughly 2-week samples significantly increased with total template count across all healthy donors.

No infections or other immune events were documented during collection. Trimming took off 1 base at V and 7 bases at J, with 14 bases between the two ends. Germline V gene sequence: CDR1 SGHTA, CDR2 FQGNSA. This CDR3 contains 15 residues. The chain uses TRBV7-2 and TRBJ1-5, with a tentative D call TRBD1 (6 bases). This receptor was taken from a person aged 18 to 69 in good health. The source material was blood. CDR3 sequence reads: CASSLVTGQGQPQHF. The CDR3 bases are TGTGCCAGCAGCTTAGTGACAGGCCAAGGCCAGCCCCAGCATTTT.